The 32 T cell receptor beta chains below come from one sample, sequenced in a study of response to subunit inactivated influenza vaccine. MiXCR, applied by TCRdb to the RT-PCR reads, yields one record per CDR3 protein. The sample lists 700,000 to 800,000 distinct CDR3 sequences, approximately 17% occurring once. This material consisted of PBMCs from blood, taken about 5 days after vaccination. Receptors were obtained from a man aged 45 to 65 who received an inactivated influenza vaccine.

The chain joins TRBV6-6 to TRBJ1-2; 7 nucleotides agree with TRBD1. With V trimmed by 8 bases and J by 13 bases, 13 bases remained unmatched. The V gene's germline CDR1 is MNHNY and CDR2 SVGAGI (reference sequence). This CDR3 contains 12 residues. DNA of the CDR3: TGTGCCAGCGACCCGGACAGGTTTGGGTCCACCTTC. Encoded protein: CASDPDRFGSTF.

This clonotype was counted many times. The V and J genes are TRBV25-1 and TRBJ2-3, with 12 bases identical to TRBD2. The CDR3 covers 20 residues. The junction had 18 bases not matched to a gene; V was cut back by 4 bases and J by 4 bases. In germline, CDR1 is MGHDK, CDR2 SYGVNS. CDR3: CASSADRVASGRAGSDTQYF. CDR3 sequence (DNA): TGTGCCAGCAGTGCAGACAGGGTAGCTAGCGGGAGGGCCGGGTCAGATACGCAGTATTTT.

This clonotype was counted a few times. This sequence joins TRBV7-6 and TRBJ2-1; D possibly uses TRBD1 or TRBD2 (6 bases each). The CDR3 is 15 amino acids. Trimming took 3 bases from V and 3 from J, leaving 12 bases between them. Germline lookup yields CDR1 SGHVS and CDR2 FNYEAQ. The CDR3 nucleotides are TGTGCCAGCAGCTTTGGGGGGCCACGCTACAATGAGCAGTTCTTC. Protein product: CASSFGGPRYNEQFF.

The chain joins TRBV7-9 to TRBJ2-7; the D is unclear. The germline V gene has CDR1 SEHNR and CDR2 FQNEAQ (reference sequence). The length of the CDR3 is 12 residues. V was shortened by 6 bases and J by 7 bases, with 13 bases between the two germline ends. DNA of the CDR3: TGTGCCAGCAGTTACACCGAGATGGAGCAGTACTTC. Translation: CASSYTEMEQYF.

The chain carries TRBV18 and TRBJ1-1; D possibly corresponds to TRBD1 (6 bases). From germline, CDR1 is KGHSH and CDR2 LQKENI. V lost 3 bases and J 3 bases, leaving 11 bases between the germline ends. This CDR3 comprises 14 residues. CDR3 in amino acids: CASSPRGGDTEAFF. Here the CDR3 DNA reads TGTGCCAGCTCACCGAGAGGGGGGGACACTGAAGCTTTCTTT.

The chain is built from TRBV28 and TRBJ2-7, with D perhaps given as TRBD1 or TRBD2 (5 bases each). The CDR3 loop spans 13 amino acids. Trimming cost V 8 bases and J 5 bases, with 16 bases left between them. Per the germline V gene, CDR1 is MDHEN and CDR2 is SYDVKM. The CDR3 reads CASADTLRDEQYF. The CDR3 coding sequence is TGTGCCAGCGCGGACACCTTGCGGGACGAGCAGTACTTC.

The table lists this clonotype with a few counts. The chain is built from TRBV7-9 and TRBJ2-1; 10 bases match TRBD2. The trim removed 5 bases at V and 6 bases at J, leaving 7 bases unmatched. The CDR3 has 15 amino acids. Germline V gene sequence: CDR1 SEHNR, CDR2 FQNEAQ (reference sequence). CDR3 nucleotides: TGTGCCAGCAGCCCTAGCGGGAGCCACTTCAATGAGCAGTTCTTC. Protein: CASSPSGSHFNEQFF.

The sample holds a few counts of this clonotype. In DNA form, the CDR3 reads TGTGCCAGCAGTTCCACTAGCGGGATCTACGAGCAGTACTTC. Its protein product is CASSSTSGIYEQYF. The rearrangement uses TRBV12-3 or TRBV12-4 and TRBJ2-7, with 10 bases aligning to TRBD2. The CDR3 has 14 residues. Losses at the gene ends were 4 bases for V and 3 bases for J; bases not matched to a gene: 3.

The chain has TRBV10-3 and TRBJ2-5; maybe TRBD2 (5 bases). Germline CDR1 ENHRY, CDR2 SYGVKD. This CDR3 spans 12 amino acids. Deletions cut 6 bases from V and 0 bases from J, with 5 bases between. The CDR3 loop is CAISGNQETQYF. The CDR3, as DNA: TGTGCCATCAGCGGGAACCAAGAGACCCAGTACTTC.

In nucleotides, the CDR3 is TGCAGCGTCAAGGTACGAGCGGGAGTAGTGGGCTACGAGCAGTACTTC. This translates into CSVKVRAGVVGYEQYF. The genes are TRBV29-1 and TRBJ2-7, with 8 bases matching TRBD2. Germline CDR1 is SQVTM and CDR2 is ANQGSEA. The ends lost 6 bases at V and 3 bases at J; junction bases unmatched: 16. The CDR3 covers 16 residues.

The table lists this clonotype with a few counts. This chain links TRBV5-1 with TRBJ2-5; D may match TRBD1 or TRBD2 (6 bases each). Between the trimmed V and J ends, which lost 4 bases and 2 bases, there was a span of 18 bases. The length of the CDR3 is 16 residues. Per the germline V gene, CDR1 is SGHRS and CDR2 is YFSETQ. The CDR3 DNA is TGCGCCAGCAGCCCGGGGGCGGAACCAACACAAGAGACCCAGTACTTC. As protein: CASSPGAEPTQETQYF.

The chain couples TRBV5-4 to TRBJ2-1; 7 bases are a match to TRBD1. Germline V gene data show CDR1 as SGHNT and CDR2 as YYREEE (reference sequence). V shed 4 bases and J 4 bases; nucleotides not matched to a gene: 8. This CDR3 spans 15 amino acids. In DNA, the CDR3 is TGTGCCAGCAGCGCCGGGACAGTTACATACAATGAGCAGTTCTTC. Translation gives CASSAGTVTYNEQFF.

This clonotype was recorded many times. The genes are TRBV20-1 and TRBJ2-1; tentatively, D is TRBD1 (6 bases). V was trimmed by 3 bases and J by 6 bases, leaving 15 bases between them. The CDR3 is 14 amino acids. Per the germline V gene, CDR1 is DFQATT and CDR2 is SNEGSKA (reference sequence). CDR3 in DNA: TGCAGTGCTAGTTTAAGTCGCAGGGGCAATGAGCAGTTCTTC. Translated: CSASLSRRGNEQFF.

The V and J genes are TRBV9 and TRBJ1-1, with D uncertain. CDR1 and CDR2 from the germline V gene are SGDLS and YYNGEE. There are 14 residues in the CDR3. The germline V and J ends were trimmed by 3 bases and 2 bases, with 11 bases remaining between them. CDR3 sequence: CASSGGRKNTEAFF. For the CDR3, the DNA is TGTGCCAGCAGCGGCGGACGGAAAAACACTGAAGCTTTCTTT. The whole variable domain, filled in from reference TRBV9 and TRBJ1-1, reads DSGVTQTPKHLITATGQRVTLRCSPRSGDLSVYWYQQSLDQGLQFLIQYYNGEERAKGNILERFSAQQFPDLHSELNLSSLELGDSALYFCASSGGRKNTEAFFGQGTRLTVV.

This rearrangement joins TRBV20-1 to TRBJ2-7, with D perhaps TRBD2 (6 bases). The V and J ends lost 0 bases and 2 bases respectively, with 14 bases between them. This CDR3 has 15 amino acids. Per the germline V gene, CDR1 is DFQATT and CDR2 is SNEGSKA (reference sequence). CDR3 protein: CSARDLGLHTYEQYF. For the CDR3, the DNA is TGCAGTGCTAGAGATCTAGGACTACATACCTACGAGCAGTACTTC.

The chain joins TRBV9 to TRBJ2-3, with TRBD2 matching over 11 bases. The trim removed 5 bases at V and 2 bases at J, leaving 7 bases unmatched. CDR3 length: 16 amino acids. The germline gives CDR1 SGDLS, CDR2 YYNGEE. The CDR3 loop reads CASRPTSGGLTDTQYF. The DNA of the CDR3 is TGTGCCAGCAGACCAACTAGCGGGGGACTCACAGATACGCAGTATTTT.

The CDR3 loop is CASSYSTGQLSNSPLHF. CDR3 DNA sequence: TGTGCCAGCAGTTACTCGACCGGACAACTTTCTAATTCACCCCTCCACTTT. This rearrangement joins TRBV6-5 to TRBJ1-6, with D tentatively TRBD1 (5 bases). Germline CDR1 and CDR2: MNHEY and SVGAGI. With 0 bases removed from V and 6 bases from J, the gap between germline ends came to 15 bases. The CDR3 runs to 17 residues.

This chain uses TRBV7-9 with TRBJ2-1, with TRBD1 identical over 12 bases. Germline loops: CDR1 SEHNR, CDR2 FQNEAQ (reference sequence). The CDR3 is 15 residues long. Germline trimming cut 5 bases from V and 8 bases from J; bases unmatched to any gene: 7. CDR3 nucleotide sequence: TGTGCCAGCAGCCACCGGGACAGGGGGCCTTATGAGCAGTTCTTC. It is translated as CASSHRDRGPYEQFF.

This clonotype was counted between two and nine times. The V gene is TRBV9, the J gene TRBJ2-3, with D perhaps given as TRBD1 or TRBD2 (5 bases each). Trimming took 0 bases from V and 1 from J, leaving 9 bases between them. The CDR3 covers 15 residues. Germline V CDR1 and CDR2: SGDLS, YYNGEE. This chain's CDR3 is CASSVDEGRTDTQYF. CDR3 nucleotides: TGTGCCAGCAGCGTAGATGAGGGGCGCACAGATACGCAGTATTTT.

The gene calls are TRBV7-6 and TRBJ1-2; D call uncertain. Germline CDR1 reads SGHVS; CDR2 reads FNYEAQ. The CDR3 loop spans 12 amino acids. Trimming left V 1 base short and J 6 bases short, with 6 bases between. Here the CDR3 reads CASSLEDDGYTF. CDR3 nucleotide sequence: TGTGCCAGCAGCTTAGAGGATGATGGCTACACCTTC.

This clonotype appeared many times. This chain connects TRBV7-2 to TRBJ1-1; D is ambiguous. Germline V gene lookup returns CDR1 SGHTA and CDR2 FQGNSA. The CDR3 spans 13 residues. Trimming left V 3 bases short and J 5 bases short, with 10 bases between. CDR3 nucleotides: TGTGCCAGCAGCTTTATAACGGGGACTGAAGCTTTCTTT. This translates into CASSFITGTEAFF.

This clonotype appeared a few times. V and J are TRBV20-1 and TRBJ2-3; weak D call: TRBD2 (6 bases). The V gene's germline CDR1 is DFQATT and CDR2 SNEGSKA (reference sequence). V lost 7 bases and J 1 base, leaving 9 bases between the germline ends. The CDR3 is 12 residues long. In DNA form, the CDR3 reads TGCAGTGGGCAGCGGGGCACAGATACGCAGTATTTT. Translating it yields CSGQRGTDTQYF.

The chain uses TRBV4-1 and TRBJ2-2; D is perhaps TRBD1 or TRBD2 (6 bases each). Germline loops: CDR1 MGHRA, CDR2 YSYEKL. The V gene lost 4 bases and the J gene lost 5 bases, with 23 bases spanning the gap. The CDR3 is 18 residues long. CDR3 residues: CASSPTGRPVGGTGELFF. For the CDR3, the DNA is TGCGCCAGCAGCCCAACGGGTCGGCCAGTAGGGGGGACCGGGGAGCTGTTTTTT.

The chain recombines TRBV20-1 with TRBJ2-7, with D hard to call. V was cut by 6 bases and J by 10 bases, with 25 bases left in between. This CDR3 has 14 residues. Germline lookup yields CDR1 DFQATT and CDR2 SNEGSKA (reference sequence). In DNA, the CDR3 is TGCAGTGCCCCCGGGCCAGGCACATCTAAGGTCCAGTACTTC. As protein: CSAPGPGTSKVQYF.

V gene TRBV5-6 combines with J gene TRBJ2-2, with D possibly TRBD1 on 6 matching bases. V gave up 2 bases and J gave up 1 base, with 15 bases separating them. This CDR3 has 17 residues. CDR1 SGHDT and CDR2 YYEEEE come from the germline V gene. CDR3 amino acids: CASSFSQGTMNTGELFF. The CDR3 region has the DNA TGTGCCAGCAGCTTCTCACAGGGAACTATGAACACCGGGGAGCTGTTTTTT.

There are a few counts of this clonotype. The chain employs TRBV6-1 and TRBJ1-1; the D gene is possibly TRBD1 (6 bases). The CDR3 totals 13 residues. V was trimmed by 5 bases and J by 7 bases, leaving 14 bases between them. The germline CDR1 and CDR2 sequences are MNHNS and SASEGT. This CDR3 is CASSPGRGVEAFF. The CDR3 coding sequence is TGTGCCAGCAGTCCCGGGAGGGGGGTTGAAGCTTTCTTT.

The chain carries TRBV15 and TRBJ2-7, with no clear D. Between the trimmed V and J ends, which lost 2 bases and 10 bases, there was a span of 15 bases. This CDR3 has 13 residues. Germline V gives CDR1 LNHNV, CDR2 YYDKDF (reference sequence). CDR3 protein: CATSRQKISEQYF. DNA of the CDR3: TGTGCCACCAGCAGACAGAAAATCAGCGAACAGTACTTC. Full variable domain (remainder filled in from reference TRBV15 and TRBJ2-7): DAMVIQNPRYQVTQFGKPVTLSCSQTLNHNVMYWYQQKSSQAPKLLFHYYDKDFNNEADTPDNFQSRRPNTSFCFLDIRSPGLGDTAMYLCATSRQKISEQYFGPGTRLTVT.

This clonotype was detected a few times. The V and J genes are TRBV6-2 or TRBV6-3 and TRBJ2-4, with 8 bases matching TRBD2. After removal of 7 bases from V and 1 base from J, the junction contained 9 bases not matched to a gene. This CDR3 contains 16 residues. The germline V gene has CDR1 MNHEY and CDR2 SVGEGT. The CDR3 region is CASTDGGGIAKNIQYF. Written as DNA, the CDR3 is TGTGCCAGCACTGATGGCGGGGGGATTGCCAAAAACATTCAGTACTTC.

In its sample, this clonotype was seen a few times. The chain carries TRBV20-1 and TRBJ2-3; 7 bases are a match to TRBD1. The CDR3 totals 14 residues. Trimming removed 8 bases from V and 2 bases from J; junction bases left unmatched: 10. From germline, CDR1 is DFQATT and CDR2 SNEGSKA (reference sequence). The CDR3, as DNA: TGCAGTCTTGTGGGGACAGCGATCACAGATACGCAGTATTTT. Protein sequence: CSLVGTAITDTQYF.

CDR3 loop: CASSPSGGGGAQYF. The CDR3 bases are TGTGCCAGCAGCCCCTCAGGGGGAGGGGGGGCCCAGTACTTC. This rearrangement joins TRBV12-3 or TRBV12-4 to TRBJ2-5; D might be TRBD1 or TRBD2, each matching 7 bases. V lost 6 bases and J 9 bases, leaving 20 bases between the germline ends. The CDR3 runs to 14 residues.

The chain uses TRBV2 and TRBJ1-6, with 8 bases identical to TRBD1. This CDR3 is 13 amino acids long. Trimming at V came to 8 bases and at J to 9 bases, leaving 6 bases not matched to a gene. In germline, CDR1 is SNHLY, CDR2 FYNNEI. The CDR3 protein is CASGGTGGSPLHF. The DNA of the CDR3 is TGTGCCAGCGGCGGGACAGGAGGTTCACCCCTCCACTTT. The variable domain in full, with the rest retrieved from reference TRBV2 and TRBJ1-6, is EPEVTQTPSHQVTQMGQEVILRCVPISNHLYFYWYRQILGQKVEFLVSFYNNEISEKSEIFDDQFSVERPDGSNFTLKIRSTKLEDSAMYFCASGGTGGSPLHFGNGTRLTVT.

The chain joins TRBV29-1 to TRBJ2-7; tentatively, D is TRBD1 or TRBD2 (6 bases each). Between the trimmed V and J ends, which lost 1 base and 7 bases, there was a span of 14 bases. CDR3 size: 13 residues. Germline CDR1 and CDR2: SQVTM and ANQGSEA. CDR3 region: CSVEVSRGGEQYF. For the CDR3, the DNA is TGCAGCGTTGAAGTCTCCCGAGGGGGGGAGCAGTACTTC.